This T cell receptor (beta chain) was found in a study of blood T cell repertoires in COVID-19. Study at large: The study drew acute and convalescent COVID-19 samples from the United States, Italy and Spain. Sources were T cells, B-cell-depleted T cells, or PBMCs; the material itself was cDNA or gDNA.

Original processing methods: Counts of nucleated cells, estimated from reference gene primer amplification, were obtained. Sequencing used immunoSEQ multiplex PCR; TCRdb keeps in-frame clones, though not all of them. Clonal size and the V and J genes are those of that table, whereas D and trimming came from the DNA. The sample lists roughly 290,000 clones, about 86% seen once, with about 1.9% in the top ten. This clone turned up a few times. This receptor was taken from a woman aged 30 to 39 who had recovered from COVID-19. Material: peripheral blood.

CDR3 loop: CASSPRTGGGGNTEAFF. The CDR3, as DNA: TGTGCCAGCAGCCCAAGGACAGGGGGCGGAGGGAACACTGAAGCTTTCTTT. The chain recombines TRBV6-2 or TRBV6-3 with TRBJ1-1, with 11 nucleotides matching TRBD1. There are 17 residues in the CDR3. Trimming took 6 bases from V and 1 from J; bases not matched to a gene: 10. Germline CDR1 is MNHEY and CDR2 is SVGEGT.